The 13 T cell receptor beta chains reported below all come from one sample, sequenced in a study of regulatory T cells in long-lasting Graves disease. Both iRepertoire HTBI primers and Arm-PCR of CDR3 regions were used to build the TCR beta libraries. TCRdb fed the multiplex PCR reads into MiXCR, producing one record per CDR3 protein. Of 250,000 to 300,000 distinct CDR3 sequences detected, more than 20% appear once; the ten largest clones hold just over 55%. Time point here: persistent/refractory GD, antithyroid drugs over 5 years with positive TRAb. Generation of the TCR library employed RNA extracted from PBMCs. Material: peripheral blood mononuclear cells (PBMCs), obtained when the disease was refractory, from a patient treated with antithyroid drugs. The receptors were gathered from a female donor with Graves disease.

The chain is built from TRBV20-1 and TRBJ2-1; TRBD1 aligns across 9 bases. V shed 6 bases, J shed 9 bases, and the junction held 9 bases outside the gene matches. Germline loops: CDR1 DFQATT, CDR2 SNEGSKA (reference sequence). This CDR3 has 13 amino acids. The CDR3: CSALDRGYGEQFF. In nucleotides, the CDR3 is TGCAGTGCACTCGACAGGGGGTACGGTGAGCAGTTCTTC.

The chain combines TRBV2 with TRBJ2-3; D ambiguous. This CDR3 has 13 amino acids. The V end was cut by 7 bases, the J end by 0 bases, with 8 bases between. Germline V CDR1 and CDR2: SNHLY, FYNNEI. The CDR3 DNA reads TGTGCCAGCATTGGCTATAGCACAGATACGCAGTATTTT. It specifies CASIGYSTDTQYF.

Here the CDR3 reads CSAERGDRGYTF. CDR3 in DNA: TGCAGCGCCGAACGGGGGGATCGTGGCTACACCTTC. V gene TRBV29-1 combines with J gene TRBJ1-2; tentatively, D is TRBD1 (5 bases). Trimming removed 7 bases at V and 7 bases at J, with 16 bases between. Per the germline V gene, CDR1 is SQVTM and CDR2 is ANQGSEA. This CDR3 has 12 amino acids.

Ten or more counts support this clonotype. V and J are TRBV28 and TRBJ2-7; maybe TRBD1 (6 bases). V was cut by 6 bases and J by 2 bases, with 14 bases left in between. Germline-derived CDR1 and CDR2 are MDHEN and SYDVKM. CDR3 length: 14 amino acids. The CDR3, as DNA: TGTGCCAGCAGCCTAGGACAGTTTCCCTACGAGCAGTACTTC. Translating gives CASSLGQFPYEQYF.

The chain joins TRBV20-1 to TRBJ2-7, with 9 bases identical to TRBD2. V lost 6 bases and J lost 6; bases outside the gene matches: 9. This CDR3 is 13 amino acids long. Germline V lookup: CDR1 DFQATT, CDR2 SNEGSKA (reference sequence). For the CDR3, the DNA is TGCAGTGCAATAGCGGGAGAACGTCCCGAGCAGTACTTC. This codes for CSAIAGERPEQYF.

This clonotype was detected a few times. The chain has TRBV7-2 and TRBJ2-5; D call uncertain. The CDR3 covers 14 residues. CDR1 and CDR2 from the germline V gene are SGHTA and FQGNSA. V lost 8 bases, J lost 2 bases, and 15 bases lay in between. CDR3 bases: TGTGCCAGCGGCTGGGTAGGTCTGCAAGAGACCCAGTACTTC. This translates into CASGWVGLQETQYF.

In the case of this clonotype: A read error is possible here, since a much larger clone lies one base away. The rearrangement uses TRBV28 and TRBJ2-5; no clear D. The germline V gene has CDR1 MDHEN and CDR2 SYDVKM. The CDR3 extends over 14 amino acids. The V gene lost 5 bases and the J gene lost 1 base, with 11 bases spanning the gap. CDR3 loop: CASSHQLRQETQYF. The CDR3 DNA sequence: TGTGCCAGCAGTCACCAGCTCCGCCAAGAGACCCAGTACTTC.

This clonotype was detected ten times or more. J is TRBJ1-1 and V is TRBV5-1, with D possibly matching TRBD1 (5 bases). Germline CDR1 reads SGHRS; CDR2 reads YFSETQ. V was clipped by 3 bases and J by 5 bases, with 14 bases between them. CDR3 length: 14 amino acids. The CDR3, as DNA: TGCGCCAGCAGCTCTGGGACGGGAGGGACTGAAGCTTTCTTT. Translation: CASSSGTGGTEAFF. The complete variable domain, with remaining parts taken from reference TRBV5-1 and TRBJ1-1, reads KAGVTQTPRYLIKTRGQQVTLSCSPISGHRSVSWYQQTPGQGLQFLFEYFSETQRNKGNFPGRFSGRQFSNSRSEMNVSTLELGDSALYLCASSSGTGGTEAFFGQGTRLTVV.

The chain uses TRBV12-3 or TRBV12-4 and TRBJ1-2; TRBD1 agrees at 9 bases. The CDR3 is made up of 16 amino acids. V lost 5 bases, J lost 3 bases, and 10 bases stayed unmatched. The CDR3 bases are TGTGCCAGCAGTCAAACGGGGACAGGGCCTTACTATGGCTACACCTTC. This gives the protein CASSQTGTGPYYGYTF.

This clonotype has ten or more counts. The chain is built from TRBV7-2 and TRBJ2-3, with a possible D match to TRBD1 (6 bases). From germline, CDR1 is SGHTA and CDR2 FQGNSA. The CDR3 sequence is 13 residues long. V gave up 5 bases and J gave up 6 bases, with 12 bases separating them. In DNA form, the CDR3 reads TGTGCCAGCAGCGGATACAGGGCCGATACGCAGTATTTT. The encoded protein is CASSGYRADTQYF.

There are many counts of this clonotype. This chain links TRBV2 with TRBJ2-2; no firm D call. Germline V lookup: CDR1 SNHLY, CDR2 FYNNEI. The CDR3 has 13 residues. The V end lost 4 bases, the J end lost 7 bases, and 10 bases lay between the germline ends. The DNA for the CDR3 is TGTGCCAGCAGTGTAAGAGTTTTCGGGGAGCTGTTTTTT. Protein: CASSVRVFGELFF.

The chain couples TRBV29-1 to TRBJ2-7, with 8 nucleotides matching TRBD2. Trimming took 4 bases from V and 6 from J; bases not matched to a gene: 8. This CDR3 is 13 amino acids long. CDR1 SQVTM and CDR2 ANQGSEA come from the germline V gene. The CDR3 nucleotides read TGCAGCGTTGTACGGGGGGGCCTCGGCGAGCAGTACTTC. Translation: CSVVRGGLGEQYF.

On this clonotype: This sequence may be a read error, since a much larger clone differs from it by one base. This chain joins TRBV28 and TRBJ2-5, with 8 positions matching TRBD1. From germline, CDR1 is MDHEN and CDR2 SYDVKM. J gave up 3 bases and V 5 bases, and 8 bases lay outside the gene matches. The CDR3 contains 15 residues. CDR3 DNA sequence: TGTGCCAGCAGTCCCACAGGGGGACTGGAAGAGACCCAGTACTTC. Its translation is CASSPTGGLEETQYF.